One and the same sample provided the 8 T cell receptor beta chains below, sequenced in a study of CD8+ T cells in alopecia areata. Reverse transcribed after extraction, RNA yielded cDNA as the sequencing template. Clones were read by immunoSEQ multiplex PCR, and TCRdb kept only the in-frame ones, dropping some. The record shows approximately 110,000 clones for this sample, with no singletons present. The material sequenced was lesional skin. All receptors come from a C3H/HeJ mouse with alopecia areata. The MHC haplotype recorded for the strain is H2-k.

A note on this clone: The germline and genes are mouse ones. The sequence runs out 4 residues before the end of the CDR3; the remainder is reconstructed from the germline J gene. V is TRBV14 and J is TRBJ2-7; 10 bases align to TRBD2. Germline V lookup: CDR1 SGHDT, CDR2 FRDEAV. Trimming removed 2 bases from V and 2 bases from J; junction bases left unmatched: 4. This CDR3 comprises 15 residues. CDR3 DNA (partial): TGTGCCAGCAGTTTGGGGACTGGGGATCCCTAT. It encodes CASSLGTGDPY. The whole CDR3 protein is CASSLGTGDPYEQYF.

In regard to this clone: Gene names denote mouse genes. The read ends 4 residues before the CDR3 terminus; that terminus is restored from the germline J gene. This chain links TRBV13-3 with TRBJ1-2; the match to TRBD1 covers 11 bases. The V gene's germline CDR1 is NNHDY and CDR2 SYVADS. The V and J ends lost 5 bases and 3 bases, in that order; junction bases with no gene match: 6. This CDR3 region has 15 residues. The CDR3: CASRMDRGQDSDYTF. The sequenced part of the CDR3 DNA is TGTGCCAGCAGGATGGACAGGGGGCAGGACTCC.

The table lists this clone with many counts. Gene names follow the mouse nomenclature. The CDR3 end falls 4 residues outside the read, so it is completed with the germline J gene. The gene calls are TRBV13-3 and TRBJ2-1; D may be TRBD1 (6 bases). Per the germline V gene, CDR1 is NNHDY and CDR2 is SYVADS. The CDR3 is 16 residues long. V was cut by 5 bases and J by 0 bases, with 15 bases left in between. The CDR3 loop reads CASSRGTTLNYAEQFF. The DNA read from the CDR3 is TGTGCCAGCAGCCGTGGGACAACCCTTAACTATGCT.

This clone was counted only a few times. The gene symbols are mouse symbols. The CDR3 end lies 4 residues beyond the end of the read and is filled in from the germline J gene. The chain couples TRBV5 to TRBJ1-1; 7 bases are a match to TRBD1. Per germline, CDR1 LGHNA and CDR2 YNLKQL (reference sequence). With V trimmed by 3 bases and J by 2 bases, 6 bases remained unmatched. This CDR3 is 15 amino acids long. CDR3 DNA, as far as it was read: TGTGCCAGCAGCCAGTCCGGGACAGCCAACACA. Amino acid sequence: CASSQSGTANT. The entire CDR3 is CASSQSGTANTEVFF.

Comments on this clone: The database protein in TCRdb disagrees with the DNA translation at residue 12; the sequence shown here was translated from the DNA. Here the gene names and germline are mouse. The read terminates 3 residues ahead of where the CDR3 ends, so the germline J gene completes it. The J gene is TRBJ1-6, the V gene TRBV19; 10 bases match TRBD1. TRBJ1-6 is filed as an ORF, its function uncertain. Germline CDR1 and CDR2: FNHDT and SITEND (reference sequence). V was pared by 5 bases and J by 6 bases, with 5 bases of the junction left unmatched. This CDR3 is built from 15 residues. The part of the CDR3 DNA that was read is TGTGCCAGCAGCAGGACAGGGGGGGGTAATTCGCCC. As protein: CASSRTGGGNSP. The entire CDR3 is CASSRTGGGNSPLYF.

This clone was seen more than once but under ten times. Gene names are mouse gene names. The missing CDR3 end, 4 residues past where the read stops, is filled in from the germline J gene. V usage is TRBV1 and J usage is TRBJ2-1; TRBD1 matches at 9 bases. J was trimmed by 4 bases and V by 3 bases; bases with no gene match: 4. CDR1 NSQYPW and CDR2 LRSPGD come from the germline V gene (reference sequence). The CDR3 has 15 amino acids. The DNA read from the CDR3 is TGCACCTGCAGTGCCCAGGACAGGGGTTATGCT. Its protein product is CTCSAQDRGYA. The whole CDR3 protein reads CTCSAQDRGYAEQFF. Combining the CDR3 with reference TRBV1 and TRBJ2-1 gives the whole variable domain VTLLEQNPRWRLVPRGQAVNLRCILKNSQYPWMSWYQQDLQKQLQWLFTLRSPGDKEVKSLPGADYLATRVTDTELRLQVANMSQGRTLYCTCSAQDRGYAEQFFGPGTRLTVL.

This clone was found a few times. Gene names and germline refer to mouse. The CDR3 extends 4 residues past the end of the read, so its final part is completed from the germline J gene. J is TRBJ2-3 and V is TRBV5; possibly TRBD1 for D (5 bases). The CDR3 extends over 14 amino acids. In germline, CDR1 is LGHNA, CDR2 YNLKQL (reference sequence). Trimming took 4 bases from V and 1 from J, leaving 9 bases between them. The CDR3 DNA, read in part, is TGTGCCAGCAGCCCCAGGGTGGGTGCAGAA. Translating it yields CASSPRVGAE. In full, the CDR3 is CASSPRVGAETLYF.

This clone was observed at least ten times. Gene and germline names: mouse. The sequenced CDR3 bases are TGTGCCAGCAGTGAGAGGCAGGGTGGTGCAGAA. It encodes CASSERQGGAE. In full, the CDR3 is CASSERQGGAETLYF. The rearrangement uses TRBV13-3 and TRBJ2-3, with D perhaps TRBD1 (5 bases). The sequence runs out 4 residues before the end of the CDR3; the remainder is reconstructed from the germline J gene. The germline gives CDR1 NNHDY, CDR2 SYVADS. CDR3 length equals 15 residues. V was trimmed by 2 bases and J by 1 base, leaving 11 bases between them.